These 11 T cell receptor beta chains came from one sample sequenced in a study of control samples from healthy donors and cancer patients. The table came from immunoSEQ multiplex PCR; TCRdb's copy has only in-frame clones and leaves some out. In the table there are about 180,000 clones, roughly 94% of which are singletons. Sequencing was carried out using blood. The origin of the receptors is a woman in her late teens or twenties in good health.

This clone appeared once. The rearrangement links TRBV15 to TRBJ1-5, with D possibly being TRBD1 (5 bases). Trimming left V 0 bases short and J 6 bases short, with 6 bases between. Germline V lookup: CDR1 LNHNV, CDR2 YYDKDF (reference sequence). This CDR3 comprises 13 residues. CDR3 in amino acids: CATSREGGQPQHF. CDR3 bases: TGTGCCACCAGCAGAGAGGGGGGTCAGCCCCAGCATTTT.

The chain recombines TRBV28 with TRBJ1-2, with a tentative D call TRBD1 (5 bases). With 5 bases removed from V and 0 bases from J, the gap between germline ends came to 10 bases. The V gene's germline CDR1 is MDHEN and CDR2 SYDVKM. The CDR3 consists of 14 residues. CDR3 sequence (DNA): TGTGCCAGCAGTAGGTGGGACCCTAACTATGGCTACACCTTC. Its translation: CASSRWDPNYGYTF.

The V gene is TRBV29-1, the J gene TRBJ1-1; 7 nucleotides match TRBD1. Trimming at V came to 7 bases and at J to 0 bases, leaving 5 bases not matched to a gene. CDR3 length: 13 amino acids. Germline V gives CDR1 SQVTM, CDR2 ANQGSEA. The DNA of the CDR3 is TGCAGCGCATGGGACAGCCTGAACACTGAAGCTTTCTTT. Translating it yields CSAWDSLNTEAFF.

J is TRBJ1-4 and V is TRBV5-1; D might be TRBD1 (5 bases). The CDR3 length is 15 residues. Germline V lookup: CDR1 SGHRS, CDR2 YFSETQ. The V end was cut by 0 bases, the J end by 6 bases, with 12 bases between. The CDR3 region is CASSLDGGVDEKLFF. Written as DNA, the CDR3 is TGCGCCAGCAGCTTGGATGGGGGAGTGGATGAAAAACTGTTTTTT.

The chain employs TRBV4-1 and TRBJ1-1; TRBD1 matches at 9 bases. Germline trimming cut 2 bases from V and 5 bases from J; bases unmatched to any gene: 9. CDR1 is MGHRA, CDR2 YSYEKL, per germline. CDR3 length: 16 amino acids. In DNA form, the CDR3 reads TGCGCCAGCAGCCAACCATACAGGGGGCGAGGGACTGAAGCTTTCTTT. It yields the protein CASSQPYRGRGTEAFF.

V and J are TRBV19 and TRBJ2-7, with TRBD2 as a possible D gene (6 bases). Germline V gene sequence: CDR1 LNHDA, CDR2 SQIVND (reference sequence). The CDR3 is made up of 13 amino acids. Between the trimmed V and J ends, which lost 6 bases and 6 bases, there was a span of 15 bases. The CDR3 DNA reads TGTGCCAGTAGATCCCGCGGGGTTAGCGAGCAGTACTTC. It yields the protein CASRSRGVSEQYF. The full variable domain, with the rest looked up from reference TRBV19 and TRBJ2-7, is DGGITQSPKYLFRKEGQNVTLSCEQNLNHDAMYWYRQDPGQGLRLIYYSQIVNDFQKGDIAEGYSVSREKKESFPLTVTSAQKNPTAFYLCASRSRGVSEQYFGPGTRLTVT.

DNA of the CDR3: TGTGCCAGCAACCAAGCGGGACGCTCCTACAATGAGCAGTTCTTC. Translated, it gives CASNQAGRSYNEQFF. The V call is TRBV27, the J call TRBJ2-1; 7 bases line up with TRBD2. V lost 7 bases and J lost 0; bases outside the gene matches: 6. Germline V CDR1 and CDR2: MNHEY, SMNVEV (reference sequence). This CDR3 has 15 residues.

The J gene is TRBJ2-1, the V gene TRBV9; D might be TRBD1 or TRBD2, each matching 5 bases. CDR3 length: 15 amino acids. Germline assignment: CDR1 SGDLS and CDR2 YYNGEE. Trimming pared 0 bases from V and 2 bases from J, leaving 9 bases between. For the CDR3, the DNA is TGTGCCAGCAGCGTAGCGGGGCTCCCCTACAATGAGCAGTTCTTC. This translates into CASSVAGLPYNEQFF. Complete variable domain (other parts from reference TRBV9 and TRBJ2-1): DSGVTQTPKHLITATGQRVTLRCSPRSGDLSVYWYQQSLDQGLQFLIQYYNGEERAKGNILERFSAQQFPDLHSELNLSSLELGDSALYFCASSVAGLPYNEQFFGPGTRLTVL.

The chain has TRBV13 and TRBJ2-7, with D perhaps TRBD2 (6 bases). The germline V and J ends were trimmed by 1 base and 6 bases, with 7 bases remaining between them. The germline V gene encodes CDR1 PRHDT and CDR2 FYEKMQ (reference sequence). The length of the CDR3 is 12 residues. The CDR3 DNA reads TGTGCCAGCAGCTTAGCAGCGGGCGAGCAGTACTTC. Translation gives CASSLAAGEQYF.

This chain links TRBV11-2 with TRBJ1-1, with unresolved D. The CDR3 loop spans 13 amino acids. V was pared by 5 bases and J by 6 bases, with 13 bases between. From germline, CDR1 is SGHAT and CDR2 FQNNGV. The CDR3 is CASSTPRRAEAFF. For the CDR3, the DNA is TGTGCCAGCAGCACCCCCCGGCGGGCTGAAGCTTTCTTT.

The genes are TRBV4-2 and TRBJ2-1; tentatively, D is TRBD2 (6 bases). CDR1 and CDR2 from the germline V gene are LGHNA and YNFKEQ. There are 14 residues in the CDR3. Trimming pared 1 base from V and 4 bases from J, leaving 8 bases between. The CDR3, as DNA: TGTGCCAGCAGCCAAGGGACTACGTACAATGAGCAGTTCTTC. It yields the protein CASSQGTTYNEQFF.